This T cell receptor beta chain was recorded in a study of tumor-infiltrating lymphocytes in primary liver carcinoma. Overall study: Ages ranged from 30 to 69, with HCC or mixed HCC-cholangiocarcinoma. The tumors ranged from roughly 4 to 10 cm across and fell within stage T1-T3 N0M0. Study-level points and caveats: Tumor-adjacent and tumor-blood pairs displayed less overlap than did pairs of tumor regions.

The template, approximately 500 ng total RNA, yielded TCR beta cDNA made with a constant-region primer. Three rounds of nested multiplex PCR with slightly modified ARM-PCR produced TCR beta libraries. Primers for the first two PCR rounds were TRBV1-TRBV30 forward primers and a C-beta reverse primer (about 9 cycles per round). TCRdb recomputed calls from the multiplex PCR reads with MiXCR, one row per CDR3 protein. The data hold some 55,000 distinct CDR3 sequences, with over 70% observed a single time. The CDR3 sequence is 14 residues long. The germline CDR1 and CDR2 sequences are MDHEN and SYDVKM. Concerning this clonotype: Its antigen remains unknown. A read error may account for a junction end that differs from germline.

Between about 17 and 34 mg of unsorted bulk tissue served as the source from which RNA and DNA were co-extracted. With chronic HBV infection, the patients were also treatment-naive. Specimen: liver tumor tissue from sampling region 2. The subset is: tumor region T2, inferior pole. The chain employs TRBV28 and TRBJ1-1; TRBD1 is a possible D gene (6 bases). This sequence originates from a man aged 35 to 55 with primary liver carcinoma and hepatitis B virus infection. The CDR3 DNA reads TGTACCAGCAGTTCCCTACAGGGAGCCACTGAAGCTTTCTTT. Its translation: CTSSSLQGATEAFF.